This T cell receptor beta chain was documented in a study of regulatory T cells in long-lasting Graves disease. Whole-study context: Antithyroid drug exposure in newly diagnosed Graves' patients had lasted under 3 months. Study observations and caveats: Not thyroid tissue but only peripheral blood was studied.

Time point reported: newly diagnosed GD, antithyroid drugs for less than 3 months. RNA isolated from PBMCs was used to make the TCR library. Library construction for TCR beta used iRepertoire HTBI primers and Arm-PCR of CDR3 regions. TCRdb reprocessed the multiplex PCR reads with MiXCR, giving one entry per CDR3 protein. The sample has hundreds of thousands of distinct CDR3 sequences, around 15% seen once. The CDR3 extends over 15 amino acids. CDR1 is MNHNS and CDR2 is SASEGT in the germline V gene. The V end lost 6 bases, the J end lost 3 bases, and 14 bases lay between the germline ends. On this clonotype: Its target is unknown.

These sequences were also reported in another study, on T cells in Graves' hyperthyroidism and ophthalmopathy. As that study records: In making diagnoses, clinical symptoms, serum thyroxine and TRAb, thyroid ultrasound and orbital computed tomography were all used.

This specimen was peripheral blood mononuclear cells (PBMCs), taken at new diagnosis, from a patient treated with antithyroid drugs. The receptor comes from a woman aged 30 to 39 with Graves disease. The chain carries TRBV6-1 and TRBJ2-2, with D possibly TRBD1 on 6 matching bases. The CDR3 loop is CASRNRDWDTGELFF. CDR3 in DNA: TGTGCCAGCAGGAACAGGGATTGGGACACCGGGGAGCTGTTTTTT.